Listed below are T cell receptor beta chains from one sample, sequenced in a study of a mutant IDH1 vaccine in newly diagnosed glioma. TCRdb keeps only in-frame clones here, not all; method: immunoSEQ multiplex PCR. The sample shows fewer than 35,000 clones, 80% to 85% of them seen only once. The antigens for these receptors are not known. Sequenced here: PBMCs, sampled from a glioma patient whose treatment included an IDH1 peptide vaccine. The receptors were sampled from a man aged 25 to 40 with glioma. Both conserved end residues are part of each CDR3. Fields, in order: V gene, clone size, D gene, J gene, CDR3 DNA, CDR3 protein. The D gene is left open where the match is weak. A row's size may be missing; if present it is once, few, many or a size class.

v_gene: TRBV9
abundance: NA
d_gene: TRBD2
j_gene: TRBJ2-5
CDR3nt: TGTGCCAGCAGCCCAGGGACTAGCGTCGAGACCCAGTACTTC
CDR3aa: CASSPGTSVETQYF

v_gene: TRBV19
abundance: few
d_gene: TRBD1
j_gene: TRBJ1-2
CDR3nt: TGTGCCACCACCGGGGGACAGGGGGGATCCTATGGCTACACCTTC
CDR3aa: CATTGGQGGSYGYTF

v_gene: TRBV5-4
abundance: NA
d_gene: NA
j_gene: TRBJ1-5
CDR3nt: TGTGCCAGCAGCTTGGGGGGGGACCCCGGGGTTCAGCCCCAGCATTTT
CDR3aa: CASSLGGDPGVQPQHF

v_gene: TRBV29-1
abundance: once
d_gene: NA
j_gene: TRBJ2-5
CDR3nt: TGCAGGGGGACTGTCCAAGAGACCCAGTACTTC
CDR3aa: CRGTVQETQYF

v_gene: TRBV15
abundance: NA
d_gene: NA
j_gene: TRBJ1-1
CDR3nt: TGTGCCACCAGCAGGGCACAGAACACTGAAGCTTTCTTT
CDR3aa: CATSRAQNTEAFF

v_gene: TRBV7-2
abundance: NA
d_gene: TRBD1
j_gene: TRBJ1-3
CDR3nt: TGTGCCAGCAGCCCGAGGGACAGGGGAAGAAACACCATATATTTT
CDR3aa: CASSPRDRGRNTIYF

v_gene: TRBV30
abundance: NA
d_gene: TRBD1
j_gene: TRBJ1-5
CDR3nt: TGTGCCTGGAGGGACAGGAACAATCAGCCCCAGCATTTT
CDR3aa: CAWRDRNNQPQHF

v_gene: TRBV30
abundance: NA
d_gene: NA
j_gene: TRBJ2-3
CDR3nt: TGTGCCTGGAACCAGGACCGCACAGATACGCAGTATTTT
CDR3aa: CAWNQDRTDTQYF

v_gene: TRBV7-9
abundance: NA
d_gene: TRBD1
j_gene: TRBJ2-1
CDR3nt: TGTGCCAGCAGCTTAGACAGGGGGACCTACAATGAGCAGTTCTTC
CDR3aa: CASSLDRGTYNEQFF

v_gene: TRBV29-1
abundance: NA
d_gene: TRBD2
j_gene: TRBJ2-3
CDR3nt: TGCAGCGTTGACAGCGGGGGGGGGACAGATACGCAGTATTTT
CDR3aa: CSVDSGGGTDTQYF

v_gene: TRBV6-5
abundance: large
d_gene: TRBD2
j_gene: TRBJ2-7
CDR3nt: TGTGCCAGCAGTTACAGGCGCGGGGGTTCCTACGAGCAGTACTTC
CDR3aa: CASSYRRGGSYEQYF

v_gene: TRBV7-2
abundance: NA
d_gene: NA
j_gene: TRBJ1-1
CDR3nt: TGTGCCAGCAGCGCCACCGTTCAAAAAGCCCTTACAGGGAAAACTGAAGCTTTCTTT
CDR3aa: CASSATVQKALTGKTEAFF

v_gene: TRBV27
abundance: NA
d_gene: TRBD2
j_gene: TRBJ2-7
CDR3nt: TGTGCCAGCAGTGTTGGAGCGGGAGATGGCGAGCAGTACTTC
CDR3aa: CASSVGAGDGEQYF

v_gene: TRBV25-1
abundance: NA
d_gene: NA
j_gene: TRBJ2-6
CDR3nt: TGTGCCAGCAGGTCTGGGGCCAACGTCCTGACTTTC
CDR3aa: CASRSGANVLTF

v_gene: TRBV19
abundance: NA
d_gene: NA
j_gene: TRBJ2-7
CDR3nt: TGTGCCAGTAGTATAGTAATATCCCAGGGAGAATACGAGCAGTACTTC
CDR3aa: CASSIVISQGEYEQYF

v_gene: TRBV4-1
abundance: NA
d_gene: NA
j_gene: TRBJ1-4
CDR3nt: TGCGCCAGCACCCTAGACCCCGGACCGTTTGGTGAAAAACTGTTTTTT
CDR3aa: CASTLDPGPFGEKLFF

v_gene: TRBV9
abundance: NA
d_gene: NA
j_gene: TRBJ2-7
CDR3nt: TGTGCCAGCAGTTCCGGCCCGGCAGTCGAGCAGTACTTC
CDR3aa: CASSSGPAVEQYF

v_gene: TRBV6-1
abundance: NA
d_gene: NA
j_gene: TRBJ1-5
CDR3nt: TGTGCCAGCAGTGACATAGGGTCCGATCAGCCCCAGCATTTT
CDR3aa: CASSDIGSDQPQHF

v_gene: TRBV2
abundance: NA
d_gene: NA
j_gene: TRBJ2-2
CDR3nt: TGTGCCAGCACTGGAGGCGGGGAGCTGTTTTTT
CDR3aa: CASTGGGELFF

v_gene: TRBV6-5
abundance: NA
d_gene: NA
j_gene: TRBJ2-3
CDR3nt: TGTGCCAGCAGTTACTCGGCTAGCGCAGATACGCAGTATTTT
CDR3aa: CASSYSASADTQYF

v_gene: TRBV7-9
abundance: once
d_gene: TRBD1
j_gene: TRBJ1-4
CDR3nt: TGTGCCAGCAGCTACGGACAGGGGACTAATGAAAAACTGTTTTTT
CDR3aa: CASSYGQGTNEKLFF

v_gene: TRBV27
abundance: NA
d_gene: NA
j_gene: TRBJ1-5
CDR3nt: TGTGCCAGCAGTCCCTCGGTAGGGGCCCAGCATTTT
CDR3aa: CASSPSVGAQHF

v_gene: TRBV5-1
abundance: once
d_gene: NA
j_gene: TRBJ1-1
CDR3nt: TGCGCCAGCAGCCGGTACGAGGCCATGAACACTGAAGCTTTCTTT
CDR3aa: CASSRYEAMNTEAFF

v_gene: TRBV6-4
abundance: NA
d_gene: TRBD1
j_gene: TRBJ2-1
CDR3nt: TGTGCCAGCAGCGTCAGACAGGGGTGGAACAATGAGCAGTTCTTC
CDR3aa: CASSVRQGWNNEQFF

v_gene: TRBV6-1
abundance: NA
d_gene: NA
j_gene: TRBJ1-4
CDR3nt: TGTGCCAGCAGTGAAGGGGCAGGGGTAAATGAAAAACTGTTTTTT
CDR3aa: CASSEGAGVNEKLFF

v_gene: TRBV6-4
abundance: once
d_gene: NA
j_gene: TRBJ2-5
CDR3nt: TGTGCCAGCACCCGATTGCGGGAAGCAGAGACCCAGTACTTC
CDR3aa: CASTRLREAETQYF

v_gene: TRBV30
abundance: NA
d_gene: NA
j_gene: TRBJ1-5
CDR3nt: TGTGCCTGGAGCCGGAAGGGGAGTCAGCCCCAGCATTTT
CDR3aa: CAWSRKGSQPQHF

v_gene: TRBV9
abundance: NA
d_gene: NA
j_gene: TRBJ1-2
CDR3nt: TGTGCCAGCAGCCCAGGAGGGAGTGGCTATGGCTACACCTTC
CDR3aa: CASSPGGSGYGYTF

v_gene: TRBV7-9
abundance: once
d_gene: NA
j_gene: TRBJ2-1
CDR3nt: TGTGCCAGCAGCCCCCGGACGGAGAGCTCCTACAATGAGCAGTTCTTC
CDR3aa: CASSPRTESSYNEQFF

v_gene: TRBV15
abundance: NA
d_gene: NA
j_gene: TRBJ1-1
CDR3nt: TGTGCCACCAGCAGAGATCCAGTGGGGACGGGCACTGAAGCTTTCTTT
CDR3aa: CATSRDPVGTGTEAFF

v_gene: TRBV5-5
abundance: NA
d_gene: TRBD1
j_gene: TRBJ1-2
CDR3nt: TGTGCCAGCAGACGGACAGGGAGCTACTATGGCTACACCTTC
CDR3aa: CASRRTGSYYGYTF

v_gene: TRBV30
abundance: NA
d_gene: NA
j_gene: TRBJ2-5
CDR3nt: TGTGCCTGGAGTTCAGGGCGGGAGACCCAGTACTTC
CDR3aa: CAWSSGRETQYF

v_gene: TRBV7-2
abundance: NA
d_gene: NA
j_gene: TRBJ2-5
CDR3nt: TGTGCCAGCAGCCGTCAGTTCCGCCAAGAGACCCAGTACTTC
CDR3aa: CASSRQFRQETQYF

v_gene: TRBV14
abundance: NA
d_gene: NA
j_gene: TRBJ2-4
CDR3nt: TGTGCCAGCAGCCAAGGGGGCGGGGACATTCAGTACTTC
CDR3aa: CASSQGGGDIQYF

v_gene: TRBV4-2
abundance: NA
d_gene: NA
j_gene: TRBJ1-5
CDR3nt: TGTGCCAGCAGCCAAGATCCGGCAGGGTTGCAGCCCCAGCATTTT
CDR3aa: CASSQDPAGLQPQHF

v_gene: TRBV4-1
abundance: once
d_gene: NA
j_gene: TRBJ2-7
CDR3nt: TGCGCCAGCAGTTACAGGGACTCCTACGAGCAGTACTTC
CDR3aa: CASSYRDSYEQYF

v_gene: TRBV6-1
abundance: NA
d_gene: NA
j_gene: TRBJ1-3
CDR3nt: TGTGCTCTCGTGGCCTCTGGAAACACCATATATTTT
CDR3aa: CALVASGNTIYF

v_gene: TRBV19
abundance: NA
d_gene: NA
j_gene: TRBJ2-2
CDR3nt: TGTGCCAGCTCTAGGACAGACCTGGAGCTGTTTTTT
CDR3aa: CASSRTDLELFF

v_gene: TRBV9
abundance: few
d_gene: NA
j_gene: TRBJ1-2
CDR3nt: TGTGCCAGCAGCGTATCCCGTAACTATGGCTACACCTTC
CDR3aa: CASSVSRNYGYTF

v_gene: TRBV6-1
abundance: NA
d_gene: NA
j_gene: TRBJ1-2
CDR3nt: TGTGCCAGCAGTGAATTCCCTCGTGGCGGCGCGGTCGGTGGCTACACCTTC
CDR3aa: CASSEFPRGGAVGGYTF

v_gene: TRBV2
abundance: once
d_gene: NA
j_gene: TRBJ1-5
CDR3nt: TGTGCCAGCACCGCTAGTAGGGGTAATCAGCCCCAGCATTTT
CDR3aa: CASTASRGNQPQHF

v_gene: TRBV5-1
abundance: few
d_gene: NA
j_gene: TRBJ1-2
CDR3nt: TGCGCCAGCAGCTTGGGGGGCTCGGGTGGCTACACCTTC
CDR3aa: CASSLGGSGGYTF

v_gene: TRBV27
abundance: NA
d_gene: TRBD2
j_gene: TRBJ2-7
CDR3nt: TGTGCCAGCAGTCCCCAACGTCCAGCGGGAGCCTCCTACGAGCAGTACTTC
CDR3aa: CASSPQRPAGASYEQYF